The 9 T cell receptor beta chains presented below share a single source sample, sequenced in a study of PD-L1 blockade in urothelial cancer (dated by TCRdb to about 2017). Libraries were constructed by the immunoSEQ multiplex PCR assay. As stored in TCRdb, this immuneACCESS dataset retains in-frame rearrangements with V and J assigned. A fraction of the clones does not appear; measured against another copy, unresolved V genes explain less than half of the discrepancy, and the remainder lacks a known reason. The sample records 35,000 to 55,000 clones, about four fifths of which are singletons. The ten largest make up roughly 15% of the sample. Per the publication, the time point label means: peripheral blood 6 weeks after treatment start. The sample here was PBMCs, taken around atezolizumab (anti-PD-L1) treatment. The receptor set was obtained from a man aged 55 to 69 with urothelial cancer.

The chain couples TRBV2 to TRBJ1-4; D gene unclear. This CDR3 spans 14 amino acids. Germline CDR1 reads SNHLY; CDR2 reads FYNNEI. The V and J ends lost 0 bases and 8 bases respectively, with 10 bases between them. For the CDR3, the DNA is TGTGCCAGCAGTGAAGCACTAGGTCTGGAAAAACTGTTTTTT. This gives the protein CASSEALGLEKLFF.

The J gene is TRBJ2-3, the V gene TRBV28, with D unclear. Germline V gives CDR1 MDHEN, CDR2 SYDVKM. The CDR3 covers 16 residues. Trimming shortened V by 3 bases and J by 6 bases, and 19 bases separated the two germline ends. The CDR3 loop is CASSFITSPPKDTQYF. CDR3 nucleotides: TGTGCCAGCAGTTTTATCACTTCACCTCCAAAGGATACGCAGTATTTT.

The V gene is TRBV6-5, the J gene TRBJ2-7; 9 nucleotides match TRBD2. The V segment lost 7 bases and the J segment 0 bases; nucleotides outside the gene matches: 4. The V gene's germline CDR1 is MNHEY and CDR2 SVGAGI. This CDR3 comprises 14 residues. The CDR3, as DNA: TGTGCCAGCACCGCGGGGGGGAGCTCCTACGAGCAGTACTTC. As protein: CASTAGGSSYEQYF.

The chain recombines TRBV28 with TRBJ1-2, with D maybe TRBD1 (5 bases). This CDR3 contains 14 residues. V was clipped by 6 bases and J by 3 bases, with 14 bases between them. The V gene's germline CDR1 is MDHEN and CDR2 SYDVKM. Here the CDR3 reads CASSRPSRDYGYTF. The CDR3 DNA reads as TGTGCCAGCAGCAGGCCAAGCAGGGACTATGGCTACACCTTC.

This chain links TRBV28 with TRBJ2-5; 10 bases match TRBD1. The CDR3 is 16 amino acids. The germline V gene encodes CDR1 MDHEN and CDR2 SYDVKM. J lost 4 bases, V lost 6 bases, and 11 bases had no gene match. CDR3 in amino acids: CASRSTGGAYRETQYF. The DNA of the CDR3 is TGTGCCAGCAGATCGACAGGGGGCGCTTACCGAGAGACCCAGTACTTC.

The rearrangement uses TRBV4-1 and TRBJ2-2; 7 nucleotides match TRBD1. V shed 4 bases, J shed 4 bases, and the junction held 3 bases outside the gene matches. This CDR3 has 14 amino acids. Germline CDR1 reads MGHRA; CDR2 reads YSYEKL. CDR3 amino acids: CASSRTGGTGELFF. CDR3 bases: TGCGCCAGCAGCCGGACAGGAGGCACCGGGGAGCTGTTTTTT.

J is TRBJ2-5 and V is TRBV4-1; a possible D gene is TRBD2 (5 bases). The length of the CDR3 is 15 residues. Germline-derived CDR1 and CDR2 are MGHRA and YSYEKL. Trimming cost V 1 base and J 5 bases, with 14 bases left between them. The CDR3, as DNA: TGCGCCAGCAGCCAAGGTATAGGGCGAGGGGAGACCCAGTACTTC. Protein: CASSQGIGRGETQYF.

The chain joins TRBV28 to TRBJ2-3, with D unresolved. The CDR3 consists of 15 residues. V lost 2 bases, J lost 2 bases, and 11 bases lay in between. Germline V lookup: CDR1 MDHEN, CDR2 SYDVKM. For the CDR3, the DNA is TGTGCCAGCAGTTTACCAGGCTCTGTCACAGATACGCAGTATTTT. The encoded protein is CASSLPGSVTDTQYF.

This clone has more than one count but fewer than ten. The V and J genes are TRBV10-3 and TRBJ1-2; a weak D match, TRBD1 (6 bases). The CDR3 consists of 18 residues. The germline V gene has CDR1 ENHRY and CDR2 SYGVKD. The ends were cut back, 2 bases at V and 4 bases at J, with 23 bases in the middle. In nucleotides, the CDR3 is TGTGCCATCAGTGAGGTCTCTCCGGGACACCAAGGACTCTATGGCTACACCTTC. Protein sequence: CAISEVSPGHQGLYGYTF.